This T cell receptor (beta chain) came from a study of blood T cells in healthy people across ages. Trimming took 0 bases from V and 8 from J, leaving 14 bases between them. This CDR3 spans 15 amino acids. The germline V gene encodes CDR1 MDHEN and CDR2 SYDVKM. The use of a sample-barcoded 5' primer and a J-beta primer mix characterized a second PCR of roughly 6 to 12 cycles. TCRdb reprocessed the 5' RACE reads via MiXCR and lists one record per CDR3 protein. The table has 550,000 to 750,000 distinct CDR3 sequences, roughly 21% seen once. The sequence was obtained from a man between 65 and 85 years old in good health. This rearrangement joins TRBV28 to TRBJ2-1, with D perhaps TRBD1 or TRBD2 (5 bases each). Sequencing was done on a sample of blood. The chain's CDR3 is CASSLWGGGPDEQFF. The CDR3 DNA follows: TGTGCCAGCAGTTTATGGGGTGGGGGTCCTGATGAGCAGTTCTTC.